This T cell receptor beta chain comes out of a study of blood T cell repertoires in COVID-19. V gave up 7 bases and J gave up 9 bases, with 12 bases separating them. The germline V gene has CDR1 SEHNR and CDR2 FQNEAQ (reference sequence). This CDR3 comprises 12 residues. This clone was seen just once. The table came from immunoSEQ multiplex PCR; TCRdb's copy has only in-frame clones and leaves some out. Among around 320,000 clones listed, roughly 85% were seen once. The sample consisted of peripheral blood. The receptor was derived from a human donor in a cohort sampled during active COVID-19. The rearrangement uses TRBV7-9 and TRBJ2-2; the D gene is possibly TRBD1 (6 bases). The CDR3 nucleotides are TGTGCCAGCACTCCGCAGGGGTGGGAGCTGTTTTTT. Its translation is CASTPQGWELFF.